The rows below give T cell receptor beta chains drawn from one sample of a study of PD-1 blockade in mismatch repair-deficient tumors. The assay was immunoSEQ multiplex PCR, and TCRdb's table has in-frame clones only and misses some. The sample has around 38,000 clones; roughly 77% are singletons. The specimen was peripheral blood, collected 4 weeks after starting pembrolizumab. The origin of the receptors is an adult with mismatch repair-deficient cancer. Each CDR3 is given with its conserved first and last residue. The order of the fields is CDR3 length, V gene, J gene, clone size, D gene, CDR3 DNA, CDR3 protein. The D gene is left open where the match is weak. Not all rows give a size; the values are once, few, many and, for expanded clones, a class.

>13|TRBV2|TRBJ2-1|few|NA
TGTGCCAGCAGTGAACCCTTTCTCTATGAGCAGTTCTTC
CASSEPFLYEQFF
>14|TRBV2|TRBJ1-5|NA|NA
TGTGCCAGCAGTGAGGCCACTGTAATACAGCCCCAGCATTTT
CASSEATVIQPQHF
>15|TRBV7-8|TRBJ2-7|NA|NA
TGTGCCAGCAGCCTAGACAGGTCCCTGTCCTACGAGCAGTACTTC
CASSLDRSLSYEQYF
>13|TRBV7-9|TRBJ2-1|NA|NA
TGTGCCAGCAGCTTATCAGGCAGCAATGAGCAGTTCTTC
CASSLSGSNEQFF
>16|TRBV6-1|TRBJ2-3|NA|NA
TGTGCCAGCAGTGAAATGAGGGGTCGAGGCACAGATACGCAGTATTTT
CASSEMRGRGTDTQYF
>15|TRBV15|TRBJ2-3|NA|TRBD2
TGTGCCACCAGCAGAGTAGCGGGAGGGCCAGATACGCAGTATTTT
CATSRVAGGPDTQYF
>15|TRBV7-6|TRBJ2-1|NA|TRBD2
TGTGCCAGCAGCCGACTAGCGGGAGCAGGGGATGAGCAGTTCTTC
CASSRLAGAGDEQFF
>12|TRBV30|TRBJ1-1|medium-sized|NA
TGTGCCTGGAAAGGGGCCCACACTGAAGCTTTCTTT
CAWKGAHTEAFF
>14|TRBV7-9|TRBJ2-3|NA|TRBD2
TGTGCCAGCAGCTTAGCGGGAGGGTCTGATACGCAGTATTTT
CASSLAGGSDTQYF
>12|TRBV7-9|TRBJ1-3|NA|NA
TGTGCCAGCAGCTTAATAGGAAACACCATATATTTT
CASSLIGNTIYF
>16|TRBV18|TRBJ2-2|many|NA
TGTGCCAGCTCACCTCGTAGCGTTACGAACACCGGGGAGCTGTTTTTT
CASSPRSVTNTGELFF
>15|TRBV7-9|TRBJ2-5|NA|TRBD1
TGTGCCAGCAGCTCAAGGGACAGGTACCAAGAGACCCAGTACTTC
CASSSRDRYQETQYF
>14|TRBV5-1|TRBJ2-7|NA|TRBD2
TGCGCCAGCAGCTTACTAGCGGGAGGGTACGAGCAGTACTTC
CASSLLAGGYEQYF
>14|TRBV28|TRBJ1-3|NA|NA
TGTGCCAGCAGTTTAGTGGGGTCTGGAAACACCATATATTTT
CASSLVGSGNTIYF
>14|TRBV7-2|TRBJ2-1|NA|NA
TGTGCCAGCAGCTTAAAGGGACGGTACAATGAGCAGTTCTTC
CASSLKGRYNEQFF
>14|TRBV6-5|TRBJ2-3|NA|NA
TGTGCCAGCAGTTATGACAGGAACACAGATACGCAGTATTTT
CASSYDRNTDTQYF
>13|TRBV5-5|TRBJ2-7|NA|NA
TGTGCCAGCAGCTCCTCATACGTCTACGAGCAGTACTTC
CASSSSYVYEQYF
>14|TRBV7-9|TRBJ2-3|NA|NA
TGTGCCAGCAGCATCGACAGGAGCACAGATACGCAGTATTTT
CASSIDRSTDTQYF
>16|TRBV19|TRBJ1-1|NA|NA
TGTGCCAGTAGTACGCTAATAAACTCCCAGAACACTGAAGCTTTCTTT
CASSTLINSQNTEAFF
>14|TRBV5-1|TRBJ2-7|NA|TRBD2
TGCGCCAGCAGCCCGGGAGGGCTCTCCTACGAGCAGTACTTC
CASSPGGLSYEQYF
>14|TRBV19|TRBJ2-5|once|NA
TGTGCCAGTAAGTCCGGCAGGGACAAGATGACCCAGTACTTC
CASKSGRDKMTQYF
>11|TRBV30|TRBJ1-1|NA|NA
TGTGCCTGGAGGGGGGCAACGGTGGCTTTCTTT
CAWRGATVAFF